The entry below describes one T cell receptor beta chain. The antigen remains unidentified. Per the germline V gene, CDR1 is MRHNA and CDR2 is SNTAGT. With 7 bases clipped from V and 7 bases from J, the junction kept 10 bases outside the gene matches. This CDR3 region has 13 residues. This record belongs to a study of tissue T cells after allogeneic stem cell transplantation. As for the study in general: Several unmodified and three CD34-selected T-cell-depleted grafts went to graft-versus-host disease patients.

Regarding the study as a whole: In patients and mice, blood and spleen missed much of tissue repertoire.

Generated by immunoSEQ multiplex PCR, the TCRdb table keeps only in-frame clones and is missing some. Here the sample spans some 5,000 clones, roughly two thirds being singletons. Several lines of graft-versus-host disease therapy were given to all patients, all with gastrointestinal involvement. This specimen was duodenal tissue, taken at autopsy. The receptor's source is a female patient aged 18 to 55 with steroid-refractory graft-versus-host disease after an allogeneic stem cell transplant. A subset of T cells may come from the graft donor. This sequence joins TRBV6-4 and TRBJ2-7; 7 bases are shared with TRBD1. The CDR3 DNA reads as TGTGCCAGCAATTCCCGGGACAGCAAAGAGCAGTACTTC. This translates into CASNSRDSKEQYF.